This T cell receptor (beta chain) emerged from a study of blood T cell repertoires in COVID-19. The wider study: Material from acute and convalescent COVID-19 was sourced from the United States, Italy and Spain. The cDNA or gDNA used as material had been derived from T cells, B-cell-depleted T cells, or PBMCs.

Germline values: CDR1 SGHRS, CDR2 YFSETQ. V trimming: 4 bases; J trimming: 0 bases; junction bases outside the gene matches: 6. This CDR3 has 18 residues. Using immunoSEQ multiplex PCR, the repertoire was profiled, and TCRdb retains in-frame clones only, with some absent. This table has about 260,000 clones, approximately 87% appearing once. This clonotype originated in a woman in her forties who had recovered from COVID-19. Sequenced input: peripheral blood. V gene TRBV5-1 combines with J gene TRBJ2-3; 15 bases fit TRBD2. CDR3 nucleotides: TGCGCCAGCAGCCTGGGGACTAGCGGGGGGCCTAGCACAGATACGCAGTATTTT. Translation gives CASSLGTSGGPSTDTQYF.